The 24 T cell receptor beta chains below come from one sample, sequenced in a study of cytomegalovirus exposure and HLA in healthy donors. In the PCR, 60 Vbeta and 13 Jbeta primers were used. Method: immunoSEQ multiplex PCR; TCRdb's copy keeps in-frame clones and lacks some. The repertoire holds roughly 150,000 clones, around 75% seen once, with 3% to 3.5% in the top ten. Sequenced sample: PBMCs. These TCRs come from a man between 40 and 49 years old in good health and CMV-seronegative.

The chain couples TRBV7-6 to TRBJ2-5, with 14 bases lining up with TRBD2. From germline, CDR1 is SGHVS and CDR2 FNYEAQ. The CDR3 is 17 residues long. The V segment lost 5 bases and the J segment 7 bases; nucleotides outside the gene matches: 12. As DNA, the CDR3 is TGTGCCAGCAGCCCCGGGAAGACCGGACTAGCGGGGGGGACCCAGTACTTC. The encoded protein is CASSPGKTGLAGGTQYF.

The chain recombines TRBV7-6 with TRBJ2-7; 8 bases map to TRBD1. Per the germline V gene, CDR1 is SGHVS and CDR2 is FNYEAQ. V lost 0 bases, J lost 2 bases, and 6 bases stayed unmatched. The CDR3 covers 16 residues. CDR3 protein: CASSLAPTGAAYEQYF. The CDR3 coding sequence is TGTGCCAGCAGCTTAGCGCCGACAGGGGCGGCCTACGAGCAGTACTTC.

The chain joins TRBV11-2 to TRBJ1-1; TRBD1 aligns across 9 bases. The J segment lost 1 base and the V segment lost 5 bases, leaving 5 bases of the junction unmatched. The germline CDR1 and CDR2 sequences are SGHAT and FQNNGV. CDR3 size: 15 residues. The CDR3 sequence: CASSPQGARNTEAFF. The CDR3 DNA follows: TGTGCCAGCAGCCCACAGGGGGCCCGGAACACTGAAGCTTTCTTT.

The CDR3 nucleotides are TGTGCCATCAAAAACCAGGGAGGCACCGGGGAGCTGTTTTTT. This sequence encodes CAIKNQGGTGELFF. The chain joins TRBV10-3 to TRBJ2-2; D may be TRBD2 (6 bases). The germline V gene has CDR1 ENHRY and CDR2 SYGVKD. V was shortened by 7 bases and J by 4 bases, with 13 bases between the two germline ends. This CDR3 is built from 14 residues.

The V and J genes are TRBV11-3 and TRBJ2-3, with D perhaps TRBD1 (5 bases). This CDR3 has 13 residues. Germline V CDR1 and CDR2: SGHNT, YENEEA. V shed 4 bases and J shed 1 base, with 6 bases lying between them. The CDR3 nucleotides read TGTGCCAGCAGCTCAGGGCGCACAGATACGCAGTATTTT. Residues: CASSSGRTDTQYF.

The chain combines TRBV5-1 with TRBJ1-3; D remains unclear. The CDR3 contains 14 residues. V lost 5 bases and J 3 bases, leaving 12 bases between the germline ends. Germline CDR1 SGHRS, CDR2 YFSETQ. DNA of the CDR3: TGCGCCAGCAGAAAGGAGGGCTTTGGAAACACCATATATTTT. Its protein product is CASRKEGFGNTIYF.

The V gene is TRBV5-4, the J gene TRBJ1-1, with D perhaps TRBD1 (6 bases). Trimming stripped 0 bases from V and 5 bases from J, with 14 bases between. The germline V gene encodes CDR1 SGHNT and CDR2 YYREEE (reference sequence). The CDR3 runs 15 residues. The CDR3 sequence is CASSLGGGLETEAFF. CDR3 DNA sequence: TGTGCCAGCAGCTTGGGCGGGGGGCTTGAGACTGAAGCTTTCTTT.

This chain joins TRBV6-6 and TRBJ2-5; 11 nucleotides align to TRBD2. Trimming at V came to 10 bases and at J to 4 bases, leaving 8 bases not matched to a gene. Germline CDR1 is MNHNY and CDR2 is SVGAGI (reference sequence). CDR3 length equals 14 residues. The CDR3 sequence: CATQTSGVPETQYF. The CDR3 DNA reads as TGTGCCACCCAGACTAGCGGGGTGCCAGAGACCCAGTACTTC.

The J gene is TRBJ2-1, the V gene TRBV7-2, with no clear D. V lost 3 bases and J 2 bases, leaving 5 bases between the germline ends. The CDR3 loop spans 13 amino acids. Germline lookup yields CDR1 SGHTA and CDR2 FQGNSA. The CDR3, as DNA: TGTGCCAGCAGCTTTAGCACCTACAATGAGCAGTTCTTC. The encoded protein is CASSFSTYNEQFF. Based on the CDR3 plus reference TRBV7-2 and TRBJ2-1, the full variable domain is GAGVSQSPSNKVTEKGKDVELRCDPISGHTALYWYRQSLGQGLEFLIYFQGNSAPDKSGLPSDRFSAERTGGSVSTLTIQRTQQEDSAVYLCASSFSTYNEQFFGPGTRLTVL.

The gene calls are TRBV4-3 and TRBJ1-5; 9 bases align to TRBD1. The CDR3 length is 16 residues. Germline lookup yields CDR1 LGHNA and CDR2 YSLEER. The ends lost 3 bases at V and 2 bases at J; junction bases unmatched: 5. The CDR3 bases are TGCGCCAGCAGCCAGGAGGACAGGGGTCGCAATCAGCCCCAGCATTTT. Amino acid sequence: CASSQEDRGRNQPQHF.

This clone was observed a single time. V and J are TRBV7-9 and TRBJ1-4; D is uncertain. Trimming removed 2 bases from V and 6 bases from J, with 7 bases in between. Germline CDR1 and CDR2: SEHNR and FQNEAQ (reference sequence). The CDR3 spans 13 residues. As DNA, the CDR3 is TGTGCCAGCAGCTTATGGGCAGATGAAAAACTGTTTTTT. This gives the protein CASSLWADEKLFF.

The CDR3 nucleotides are TGTGCCAGCACCGGGACAGGGGGAAACACCATATATTTT. The encoded protein is CASTGTGGNTIYF. The V call is TRBV7-9, the J call TRBJ1-3; 9 bases map to TRBD1. There are 13 residues in the CDR3. V shed 7 bases and J 4 bases; nucleotides not matched to a gene: 2. Germline CDR1 and CDR2: SEHNR and FQNEAQ (reference sequence).

The chain joins TRBV7-8 to TRBJ2-2; D not resolved. V lost 8 bases, J lost 0 bases, and 16 bases lay in between. Germline CDR1 reads SGHVS; CDR2 reads FQNEAQ. The CDR3 has 16 residues. As DNA, the CDR3 is TGTGCCAGCCTCCGCGGCGACCCAGCGAACACCGGGGAGCTGTTTTTT. Translating gives CASLRGDPANTGELFF.

This rearrangement joins TRBV7-8 to TRBJ2-1, with 12 bases identical to TRBD2. The CDR3 extends over 17 amino acids. The germline V gene encodes CDR1 SGHVS and CDR2 FQNEAQ. J gave up 2 bases and V 2 bases, and 4 bases lay outside the gene matches. This CDR3 reads CASSLSSSGRAYNEQFF. CDR3 bases: TGTGCCAGCAGCTTAAGCTCTAGCGGGAGGGCCTACAATGAGCAGTTCTTC.

This chain uses TRBV19 with TRBJ2-7, with 8 bases aligning to TRBD1. The CDR3 contains 15 residues. J lost 5 bases, V lost 1 base, and 7 bases had no gene match. CDR1 is LNHDA, CDR2 SQIVND, per germline (reference sequence). The DNA of the CDR3 is TGTGCCAGTAGTATAGGGACAGGGTCGTGGGACGAGCAGTACTTC. Protein sequence: CASSIGTGSWDEQYF. Full variable domain (remainder filled in from reference TRBV19 and TRBJ2-7): DGGITQSPKYLFRKEGQNVTLSCEQNLNHDAMYWYRQDPGQGLRLIYYSQIVNDFQKGDIAEGYSVSREKKESFPLTVTSAQKNPTAFYLCASSIGTGSWDEQYFGPGTRLTVT.

A single count supports this clone. The CDR3 DNA sequence: TGTGCCATCAGTCAACAGGGGCCCCAAGAGACCCAGTACTTC. Translated: CAISQQGPQETQYF. This chain connects TRBV10-3 to TRBJ2-5; 7 nucleotides agree with TRBD1. This CDR3 comprises 14 residues. In germline, CDR1 is ENHRY, CDR2 SYGVKD. V lost 5 bases, J lost 1 base, and 4 bases stayed unmatched.

CDR3 region: CASSLEGPGYNEQFF. CDR3 nucleotides: TGTGCCAGCAGCTTAGAAGGTCCGGGGTACAATGAGCAGTTCTTC. The V gene is TRBV11-2, the J gene TRBJ2-1, with D possibly TRBD2 on 5 matching bases. The V gene's germline CDR1 is SGHAT and CDR2 FQNNGV. The CDR3 sequence is 15 residues long. Deletions cut 0 bases from V and 4 bases from J, with 10 bases between.

This clone was seen only once. The chain recombines TRBV7-9 with TRBJ2-1, with 9 bases matching TRBD1. J was trimmed by 8 bases and V by 4 bases; bases with no gene match: 9. CDR3 length equals 15 residues. Germline CDR1 reads SEHNR; CDR2 reads FQNEAQ (reference sequence). CDR3 sequence: CASSSPPGQGHEQFF. CDR3 nucleotides: TGTGCCAGCAGCTCGCCCCCGGGACAGGGCCATGAGCAGTTCTTC.

The chain uses TRBV7-3 and TRBJ2-7, with 8 bases identical to TRBD2. CDR1 is SGHTA and CDR2 is FQGTGA in the germline V gene. V lost 2 bases and J lost 2; bases outside the gene matches: 5. The CDR3 loop spans 15 amino acids. The DNA for the CDR3 is TGTGCCAGCAGCTTAGGAGCGGGAGATGCCTACGAGCAGTACTTC. It encodes CASSLGAGDAYEQYF.

The rearrangement links TRBV4-3 to TRBJ2-3; 8 nucleotides line up with TRBD1. Germline CDR1 reads LGHNA; CDR2 reads YSLEER. This CDR3 has 16 residues. V lost 0 bases, J lost 2 bases, and 4 bases stayed unmatched. The DNA of the CDR3 is TGCGCCAGCAGCCAAGATTACAGGGGGGTCACAGATACGCAGTATTTT. It is translated as CASSQDYRGVTDTQYF.

This clone has more than one count but fewer than ten. The chain recombines TRBV27 with TRBJ2-7, with TRBD1 matching over 8 bases. Per germline, CDR1 MNHEY and CDR2 SMNVEV (reference sequence). The CDR3 is made up of 14 amino acids. Unmatched junction bases numbered 10, after V lost 8 bases and J lost 4 bases. In DNA, the CDR3 is TGTGCCAGCGGGCGGCCAGGGGGCATTTACGAGCAGTACTTC. It codes for CASGRPGGIYEQYF.

The rearrangement links TRBV25-1 to TRBJ1-2; unclear D gene. Trimming removed 4 bases at V and 0 bases at J, with 9 bases between. CDR1 MGHDK and CDR2 SYGVNS come from the germline V gene. This CDR3 spans 14 amino acids. The CDR3 DNA sequence: TGTGCCAGCAGTGTCGGGAGAGCTAACTATGGCTACACCTTC. Translated, it gives CASSVGRANYGYTF.

CDR3 protein: CASGGTANTGELFF. Here the CDR3 DNA reads TGCGCCAGCGGGGGGACAGCGAACACCGGGGAGCTGTTTTTT. The chain recombines TRBV5-1 with TRBJ2-2; perhaps TRBD1 as D (7 bases). The CDR3 covers 14 residues. The germline gives CDR1 SGHRS, CDR2 YFSETQ. Between the trimmed V and J ends, which lost 7 bases and 0 bases, there was a span of 10 bases.

This clone was seen a handful of times. The CDR3 DNA follows: TGTGCCAGCAGCTTCACCGGGACAGGTTCCTACGAGCAGTACTTC. Encoded protein: CASSFTGTGSYEQYF. This chain uses TRBV7-2 with TRBJ2-7; TRBD1 agrees at 8 bases. The CDR3 is 15 amino acids. Germline V gene sequence: CDR1 SGHTA, CDR2 FQGNSA. The J segment lost 1 base and the V segment lost 3 bases, leaving 5 bases of the junction unmatched.